This T cell receptor beta chain is from a study of cytomegalovirus exposure and HLA in healthy donors. Notes on the study in general: For most TCR sequences rarity was the rule, although some public TCRs occurred in many donors. The study put 150 or so TCR beta chains on its list as cytomegalovirus-associated.

Note on this clone: Its antigen is undetermined.

The CDR3 runs 18 residues. V dropped 3 bases and J dropped 5 bases, with 25 bases sitting between them. Germline CDR1 SGHTA, CDR2 FQGNSA. It was the roughly 130-subject validation cohort, separate from the roughly 700-subject first cohort, to which the donors belonged. The assay was immunoSEQ multiplex PCR, and TCRdb's table has in-frame clones only and misses some. Found here are fewer than 130,000 clones, around nine tenths of them singletons; the top ten hold about 1.5%. Input material: PBMCs. V is TRBV7-2 and J is TRBJ2-5, with TRBD1 as a possible D gene (6 bases). This TCR came from a woman aged 25 to 39 in good health and CMV-seropositive. The CDR3: CASSFVFPPGTPRETQYF. The CDR3 DNA is TGTGCCAGCAGCTTTGTGTTCCCCCCTGGGACACCACGGGAGACCCAGTACTTC.